These 21 T cell receptor beta chains came from one sample sequenced in a study of CD8+CD57+ T cells in acquired aplastic anemia. The use of genomic DNA as template underpinned the TCR beta VDJ and CDR3 profiling. TCRdb processed the reads anew with MiXCR; each CDR3 protein has one entry. Among 350,000 to 450,000 distinct CDR3 sequences listed, roughly 68% were seen once. The specimen was sorted CD4+, CD8+, or CD8+CD57+ T cells (not recorded which) from PBMCs. The receptors shown here come from a human donor in good health, serving as a control.

The V gene is TRBV19, the J gene TRBJ2-1; D not certain. Looked up from germline, CDR1 is LNHDA and CDR2 is SQIVND (reference sequence). There are 15 residues in the CDR3. V was cut by 3 bases and J by 7 bases, with 16 bases left in between. Written as DNA, the CDR3 is TGTGCCAGTAGTATTTCATCCTGGCAGGAAAATGAGCAGTTCTTC. It is translated as CASSISSWQENEQFF.

This clonotype has at least ten counts. The gene calls are TRBV20-1 and TRBJ1-6, with 8 bases matching TRBD1. The CDR3 is made up of 17 amino acids. The germline CDR1 and CDR2 sequences are DFQATT and SNEGSKA (reference sequence). V was clipped by 1 base and J by 6 bases; unmatched bases: 11. The CDR3 reads CSARVSYGDRLNSPLHF. Here the CDR3 DNA reads TGCAGTGCTAGAGTGTCATATGGGGACAGGCTTAATTCACCCCTCCACTTT.

The V gene is TRBV20-1, the J gene TRBJ1-5, with unresolved D. This CDR3 is 10 amino acids long. The V end was cut by 7 bases, the J end by 16 bases, with 17 bases between. CDR1 is DFQATT, CDR2 SNEGSKA, per germline (reference sequence). CDR3 coding DNA: TGCAGTGTTGTCTCACAGCTCACACATTTT. Its protein product is CSVVSQLTHF.

The CDR3 nucleotides are TGCAGTGCTCTCCCCGCCTTAGCCAACGTCCTGACTTTC. Translating it yields CSALPALANVLTF. This rearrangement joins TRBV20-1 to TRBJ2-6; D is unresolved. Germline CDR1 DFQATT, CDR2 SNEGSKA (reference sequence). V was clipped by 5 bases and J by 7 bases, with 12 bases between them. This CDR3 spans 13 amino acids.

In this sample, this clonotype turned up a few times. One end of the junction does not line up with germline, which may come from a read error. V usage is TRBV7-2 and J usage is TRBJ1-5; maybe TRBD1 (5 bases). The CDR3 has 16 amino acids. The germline V gene has CDR1 SGHTA and CDR2 FQGNSA. The CDR3 nucleotides read TGTGCCAGCAGGTTAGGGACGGGTTATAGCAATCAGCCCCAGCATTTT. Its protein is CASRLGTGYSNQPQHF.

This clonotype was counted many times. V usage is TRBV7-3 and J usage is TRBJ1-6; TRBD1 is a possible D gene (5 bases). The CDR3 is 14 residues long. Deletions cut 1 base from V and 9 bases from J, with 10 bases between. Germline assignment: CDR1 SGHTA and CDR2 FQGTGA. The CDR3 DNA follows: TGTGCCAGCAGCTTAAGGGGGGATCCTTCACCCCTCCACTTT. It yields the protein CASSLRGDPSPLHF.

This clonotype was recorded many times. CDR3 nucleotide sequence: TGTGCCAGCAGCTTCGGCAGGGTCGGGTTCTACGAGCAGTACTTC. Its protein is CASSFGRVGFYEQYF. The chain links TRBV5-6 to TRBJ2-7; maybe TRBD1 (5 bases). Germline assignment: CDR1 SGHDT and CDR2 YYEEEE. Trimming took off 2 bases at V and 3 bases at J, with 15 bases between the two ends. This CDR3 is built from 15 residues.

The V and J genes are TRBV7-2 and TRBJ2-7, with no clear D. V was shortened by 5 bases and J by 8 bases, with 16 bases between the two germline ends. Germline CDR1 reads SGHTA; CDR2 reads FQGNSA. The CDR3 runs to 13 residues. The CDR3 loop is CASSADGLYKQYF. For the CDR3, the DNA is TGTGCCAGCAGCGCGGACGGGTTGTACAAGCAGTACTTC.

The chain joins TRBV25-1 to TRBJ2-7; D call uncertain. Trimming left V 2 bases short and J 5 bases short, with 7 bases between. The CDR3 totals 12 residues. Germline V gene sequence: CDR1 MGHDK, CDR2 SYGVNS. The DNA of the CDR3 is TGTGCCAGCAGTGAAGATTTCCACGAGCAGTACTTC. It is translated as CASSEDFHEQYF.

This clonotype was seen a single time. Because it lacks the conserved phenylalanine or tryptophan at the end, this CDR3 is likely a read error. Because the CDR3's place on the DNA is in doubt, the DNA is left out and the CDR3 is given as listed by TCRdb. The chain is built from TRBV2 and TRBJ1-3; the D segment call TRBD1 is taken from the table without a DNA check. CDR1 SNHLY and CDR2 FYNNEI come from the germline V gene. The CDR3 is made up of 16 amino acids, end residues included. CDR3 sequence reads: CASSRQGGITGDLFFG.

The rearrangement uses TRBV7-2 and TRBJ2-3; 12 bases match TRBD2. The V segment lost 1 base and the J segment 5 bases; nucleotides outside the gene matches: 4. The CDR3 runs to 16 residues. From germline, CDR1 is SGHTA and CDR2 FQGNSA. The CDR3 loop is CASSLEWTSGKDTQYF. CDR3 DNA: TGTGCCAGCAGCTTAGAGTGGACTAGCGGGAAAGATACGCAGTATTTT.

CDR3 DNA: TGTGCCAGCAGCATTAGTAGCGGTTACGAGCAGTACTTC. It is translated as CASSISSGYEQYF. The chain recombines TRBV5-6 with TRBJ2-7; tentative D call: TRBD2 (6 bases). The CDR3 totals 13 residues. V was trimmed by 4 bases and J by 4 bases, leaving 12 bases between them. Germline-derived CDR1 and CDR2 are SGHDT and YYEEEE. Variable domain in full (rest from reference TRBV5-6 and TRBJ2-7): DAGVTQSPTHLIKTRGQQVTLRCSPKSGHDTVSWYQQALGQGPQFIFQYYEEEERQRGNFPDRFSGHQFPNYSSELNVNALLLGDSALYLCASSISSGYEQYFGPGTRLTVT.

The sample holds a few counts of this clonotype. The junction departs from germline at one end; a sequencing error may be responsible. The chain carries TRBV9 and TRBJ1-1; D gene uncertain. In germline, CDR1 is SGDLS, CDR2 YYNGEE. The CDR3 length is 13 residues. CDR3 in amino acids: CASSVNPTNEKLF. CDR3 coding DNA: TGTGCCAGCAGCGTCAACCCAACTAATGAAAAACTGTTT.

This clonotype was counted many times. This chain uses TRBV5-8 with TRBJ2-1; perhaps TRBD1 as D (5 bases). CDR3 length equals 15 residues. Germline CDR1 SGHTS, CDR2 YDEGEE. V lost 5 bases to trimming and J lost 0 bases, with 12 bases between them. CDR3 in amino acids: CASRQDRSSYNEQFF. Written as DNA, the CDR3 is TGTGCCAGCAGACAGGACCGGAGCTCCTACAATGAGCAGTTCTTC.

Regarding this clonotype: The conserved closing phenylalanine or tryptophan is absent in this CDR3, likely reflecting a read error. The chain recombines TRBV29-1 with TRBJ2-2, with 7 bases matching TRBD2. The CDR3 is made up of 13 amino acids. Losses at the gene ends were 4 bases for V and 4 bases for J; bases not matched to a gene: 3. The germline CDR1 and CDR2 sequences are SQVTM and ANQGSEA. CDR3 amino acids: CSVGLAATGELFS. The CDR3 DNA reads TGCAGCGTTGGACTAGCAGCCACCGGGGAGCTGTTTTCT.

V usage is TRBV5-1 and J usage is TRBJ1-6; D is unclear. This CDR3 has 13 amino acids. The V gene's germline CDR1 is SGHRS and CDR2 YFSETQ. Trimming removed 4 bases from V and 15 bases from J, with 17 bases in between. The CDR3 nucleotides read TGCGCCAGCAGCGCAAGCGCTGAAGCTTTCCTCCACTTT. Its protein product is CASSASAEAFLHF.

J is TRBJ1-1 and V is TRBV20-1; D remains unclear. The CDR3 spans 12 residues. Germline V gives CDR1 DFQATT, CDR2 SNEGSKA (reference sequence). Trimming pared 6 bases from V and 12 bases from J, leaving 20 bases between. CDR3 sequence (DNA): TGCAGTGCAAGTACAGCCTGCCCGAGCACTTTCTTT. It encodes CSASTACPSTFF.

The chain employs TRBV5-1 and TRBJ2-5; D call uncertain. The germline CDR1 and CDR2 sequences are SGHRS and YFSETQ. V shed 0 bases and J shed 5 bases, with 14 bases lying between them. The CDR3 extends over 15 amino acids. CDR3 sequence: CASSLEIRLGETQYF. CDR3 in DNA: TGCGCCAGCAGCTTGGAGATTAGGTTGGGGGAGACCCAGTACTTC.

V gene TRBV19 combines with J gene TRBJ2-7, with D perhaps TRBD1 (6 bases). From germline, CDR1 is LNHDA and CDR2 SQIVND (reference sequence). V lost 3 bases to trimming and J lost 3 bases, with 12 bases between them. The CDR3 loop spans 14 amino acids. The CDR3 sequence is CASSISQGSYEQYF. As DNA, the CDR3 is TGTGCCAGTAGTATCTCGCAGGGGAGCTACGAGCAGTACTTC.

In this sample, this clonotype turned up many times. CDR3: CASRRASSGNTIYF. The CDR3 coding sequence is TGTGCCAGTAGACGGGCCTCCTCTGGAAACACCATATATTTT. The rearrangement links TRBV19 to TRBJ1-3; D unclear. Germline-derived CDR1 and CDR2 are LNHDA and SQIVND (reference sequence). V dropped 6 bases and J dropped 0 bases, with 9 bases sitting between them. The CDR3 covers 14 residues.

The rearrangement joins TRBV6-1 to TRBJ2-7; D is perhaps TRBD1 (6 bases). The CDR3 is 15 amino acids. Germline CDR1 MNHNS, CDR2 SASEGT. The germline V and J ends were trimmed by 10 bases and 0 bases, with 19 bases remaining between them. CDR3 protein: CATLVAGESSYEQYF. In nucleotides, the CDR3 is TGTGCCACCCTCGTAGCAGGGGAGAGCTCCTACGAGCAGTACTTC.